The clone carrying this T cell receptor beta chain turned up a few times. V was pared by 5 bases and J by 6 bases, with 20 bases between. The CDR3 covers 15 residues. Germline CDR1 and CDR2: SEHNR and FQNEAQ (reference sequence). MiXCR, applied by TCRdb to the RT-PCR reads, yields one record per CDR3 protein. The data contain about 680,000 distinct CDR3 sequences, over 12% of them singletons. The sample consisted of memory CD4+ T cells from blood. V gene TRBV7-9 combines with J gene TRBJ2-7; tentatively, D is TRBD1 (6 bases). This sequence originates from a female donor in good health, serving as a healthy control. This CDR3 reads CASSQGAGALSEQYF. CDR3 nucleotides: TGTGCCAGCAGCCAGGGAGCAGGGGCGTTGTCCGAGCAGTACTTC.